This T cell receptor (beta chain) was retrieved from a study of shared clonotypes between healthy human individuals. Study-wide points: For naive CD4 cells, roughly 5% of clonotypes were shared across a handful of donors.

A note on this clone: Its specificity is unknown.

This CDR3 has 16 residues. Germline CDR1 MNHNY, CDR2 SVGAGI (reference sequence). Trimming left V 0 bases short and J 3 bases short, with 12 bases between. Assay execution took place at the deep level. Genomic DNA from each subset was divided evenly over several immunoSEQ plates. Generated by immunoSEQ multiplex PCR, the TCRdb table keeps only in-frame clones and is missing some. The data hold 300,000 or so clones, with approximately 79% observed a single time. There were no recent acute infections or vaccinations among the donors, who were healthy HIV-negative adults. This chain joins TRBV6-6 and TRBJ1-5; tentative D call: TRBD1 (5 bases). The receptor's source is a young man in good health. The sample was memory CD4+ T cells sorted from blood. As to subset: CD45RA-negative fraction. CDR3 nucleotide sequence: TGTGCCAGCAGTTACTCGTCAGGGAGTGCCAATCAGCCCCAGCATTTT. Translation gives CASSYSSGSANQPQHF.